Below, 23 T cell receptor beta chains from the same sample are listed, as sequenced in a study of TIL therapy for anti-PD-1-resistant metastatic lung cancer. Sequencing used immunoSEQ v3. Using immunoSEQ multiplex PCR, the repertoire was profiled, and TCRdb retains in-frame clones only, with some absent. In the table there are tens of thousands of clones, 80% to 90% of which are singletons. Indicated time point: pre-treatment sample, taken before nivolumab and TIL therapy. The sample here was blood, taken at baseline. The receptors were sampled from a person between 25 and 79 years old with non-small cell lung cancer.

This clone has a handful of counts. The V gene is TRBV9, the J gene TRBJ2-2; 9 bases are shared with TRBD2. V dropped 0 bases and J dropped 5; count of bases not matched to a gene: 2. The CDR3 covers 15 residues. Germline lookup yields CDR1 SGDLS and CDR2 YYNGEE. DNA for the CDR3: TGTGCCAGCAGCGTAGAAACTAGCGGGACCGGGGAGCTGTTTTTT. This gives the protein CASSVETSGTGELFF.

The chain employs TRBV19 and TRBJ2-3; TRBD2 aligns across 9 bases. The CDR3 loop spans 15 amino acids. After removal of 3 bases from V and 3 bases from J, the junction contained 4 bases not matched to a gene. Germline CDR1 and CDR2: LNHDA and SQIVND (reference sequence). The CDR3 spells CASSIRSGGTDTQYF. CDR3 DNA sequence: TGTGCCAGTAGTATCCGTAGCGGGGGTACAGATACGCAGTATTTT. The whole variable domain, filled in from reference TRBV19 and TRBJ2-3, reads DGGITQSPKYLFRKEGQNVTLSCEQNLNHDAMYWYRQDPGQGLRLIYYSQIVNDFQKGDIAEGYSVSREKKESFPLTVTSAQKNPTAFYLCASSIRSGGTDTQYFGPGTRLTVL.

The rearrangement uses TRBV3-1 (or the pseudogene TRBV3-2) and TRBJ1-1; no definite D call. The germline V gene encodes CDR1 LGHDT and CDR2 YNNKEL (reference sequence). CDR3 length: 13 amino acids. V shed 6 bases and J shed 3 bases, with 11 bases lying between them. This chain's CDR3 is CASSRWFDTEAFF. The CDR3 DNA reads as TGTGCCAGCAGTCGTTGGTTTGACACTGAAGCTTTCTTT.

Only one count was recorded for this clone. The CDR3 nucleotides are TGTGCCAGCAGTGAGGAGGTGGGGGGAGGTGAGCAGTTCTTC. It is translated as CASSEEVGGGEQFF. The chain is built from TRBV2 and TRBJ2-1; D is perhaps TRBD2 (6 bases). This CDR3 comprises 14 residues. Trimming shortened V by 3 bases and J by 9 bases, and 15 bases separated the two germline ends. Germline V gives CDR1 SNHLY, CDR2 FYNNEI.

The V gene is TRBV19, the J gene TRBJ2-1, with 10 bases that match TRBD1. Germline CDR1 reads LNHDA; CDR2 reads SQIVND (reference sequence). The J segment lost 4 bases and the V segment lost 5 bases, leaving 5 bases of the junction unmatched. The CDR3 spans 15 residues. The CDR3 nucleotides read TGTGCCAGTAGTGCACGACAGGGGGCATACAATGAGCAGTTCTTC. Translated, it gives CASSARQGAYNEQFF.

CDR3 sequence (DNA): TGTGCCTGGAGCCGACAGGGGGCCGGGGAGCTGTTTTTT. Its translation is CAWSRQGAGELFF. The chain has TRBV30 and TRBJ2-2; 9 positions agree with TRBD1. Per the germline V gene, CDR1 is GTSNPN and CDR2 is SVGIG (reference sequence). V was clipped by 3 bases and J by 6 bases; unmatched bases: 2. The CDR3 totals 13 residues.

V gene TRBV5-1 combines with J gene TRBJ2-7; D tentatively reads TRBD1 or TRBD2 (5 bases each). Trimming pared 4 bases from V and 1 base from J, leaving 15 bases between. The germline CDR1 and CDR2 sequences are SGHRS and YFSETQ. The CDR3 consists of 15 residues. In DNA form, the CDR3 reads TGCGCCAGCAGCCCCTCGGGGACGGCGTCCTACGAGCAGTACTTC. Translating gives CASSPSGTASYEQYF.

This clone was seen a few times. The chain links TRBV30 to TRBJ2-1; a possible D gene is TRBD2 (5 bases). The CDR3 is 13 residues long. V was cut by 3 bases and J by 7 bases, with 13 bases left in between. Germline assignment: CDR1 GTSNPN and CDR2 SVGIG (reference sequence). CDR3 sequence (DNA): TGTGCCTGGAGCAGGACTCGCGGTAATGAGCAGTTCTTC. This encodes CAWSRTRGNEQFF.

V usage is TRBV19 and J usage is TRBJ2-2; the D is unclear. CDR1 and CDR2 from the germline V gene are LNHDA and SQIVND (reference sequence). The CDR3 covers 14 residues. Trimming removed 6 bases from V and 0 bases from J, with 8 bases in between. CDR3: CASRQYTNTGELFF. The CDR3 coding sequence is TGTGCCAGTAGACAGTATACGAACACCGGGGAGCTGTTTTTT. Using reference TRBV19 and TRBJ2-2 for the parts outside the CDR3, the full variable domain is DGGITQSPKYLFRKEGQNVTLSCEQNLNHDAMYWYRQDPGQGLRLIYYSQIVNDFQKGDIAEGYSVSREKKESFPLTVTSAQKNPTAFYLCASRQYTNTGELFFGEGSRLTVL.

J is TRBJ2-7 and V is TRBV25-1, with 7 bases identical to TRBD2. J was trimmed by 3 bases and V by 5 bases; bases with no gene match: 7. CDR3 length: 14 residues. CDR1 MGHDK and CDR2 SYGVNS come from the germline V gene. The DNA for the CDR3 is TGTGCCAGCAGTTCTGCCCGGGAGGACTACGAGCAGTACTTC. Its protein product is CASSSAREDYEQYF.

This chain connects TRBV27 to TRBJ1-1, with TRBD1 as a possible D gene (5 bases). In germline, CDR1 is MNHEY, CDR2 SMNVEV (reference sequence). V lost 6 bases and J lost 0, with 14 bases in between. The CDR3 contains 15 residues. In nucleotides, the CDR3 is TGTGCCAGCAGACCGGGACGGGTCATGAACACTGAAGCTTTCTTT. Translating gives CASRPGRVMNTEAFF.

The chain combines TRBV5-4 with TRBJ2-5; TRBD2 agrees at 7 bases. The V and J ends lost 3 bases and 1 base, in that order; junction bases with no gene match: 9. This CDR3 is 16 amino acids long. The V gene's germline CDR1 is SGHNT and CDR2 YYREEE (reference sequence). CDR3 loop: CASSWGWAGAQETQYF. CDR3 in DNA: TGTGCCAGCAGCTGGGGGTGGGCGGGAGCCCAAGAGACCCAGTACTTC.

The chain recombines TRBV11-2 with TRBJ2-7; no clear D gene. Looked up from germline, CDR1 is SGHAT and CDR2 is FQNNGV. CDR3 size: 13 residues. Trimming pared 1 base from V and 4 bases from J, leaving 8 bases between. The CDR3 reads CASSLGDRYEQYF. DNA of the CDR3: TGTGCCAGCAGCTTAGGCGACCGATACGAGCAGTACTTC. The variable domain in full, completed from reference TRBV11-2 and TRBJ2-7, reads EAGVAQSPRYKIIEKRQSVAFWCNPISGHATLYWYQQILGQGPKLLIQFQNNGVVDDSQLPKDRFSAERLKGVDSTLKIQPAKLEDSAVYLCASSLGDRYEQYFGPGTRLTVT.

The chain joins TRBV30 to TRBJ2-1, with D possibly matching TRBD2 (5 bases). Germline assignment: CDR1 GTSNPN and CDR2 SVGIG (reference sequence). The V gene lost 5 bases and the J gene lost 8 bases, with 13 bases spanning the gap. The CDR3 extends over 12 amino acids. DNA of the CDR3: TGTGCCTGGGGGAGTGAGGGCGATGAGCAGTTCTTC. Amino acid sequence: CAWGSEGDEQFF.

The chain is built from TRBV5-1 and TRBJ2-2; D remains ambiguous. The CDR3 is 15 amino acids. Germline assignment: CDR1 SGHRS and CDR2 YFSETQ. The germline V and J ends were trimmed by 4 bases and 3 bases, with 13 bases remaining between them. DNA of the CDR3: TGCGCCAGCAGCCCCCCAGGAAGGGACACCGGGGAGCTGTTTTTT. Its protein product is CASSPPGRDTGELFF. The full variable domain, with the rest looked up from reference TRBV5-1 and TRBJ2-2, is KAGVTQTPRYLIKTRGQQVTLSCSPISGHRSVSWYQQTPGQGLQFLFEYFSETQRNKGNFPGRFSGRQFSNSRSEMNVSTLELGDSALYLCASSPPGRDTGELFFGEGSRLTVL.

The V call is TRBV18, the J call TRBJ2-1; perhaps TRBD1 as D (6 bases). The V and J ends lost 3 bases and 7 bases respectively, with 10 bases between them. This CDR3 has 13 amino acids. Germline assignment: CDR1 KGHSH and CDR2 LQKENI. CDR3 nucleotide sequence: TGTGCCAGCTCACCCGGACAGCTTAATGAGCAGTTCTTC. Translated: CASSPGQLNEQFF.

The V call is TRBV21-1, the J call TRBJ1-6. TRBV21-1 is annotated as a pseudogene. The CDR3 is 12 amino acids. DNA for the CDR3: TGTGCCAGCAGCAAGTCTAGTTCACCCCTCCACTTT. Translating it yields CASSKSSSPLHF.

The chain couples TRBV7-9 to TRBJ1-4, with D unresolved. Germline V gene data show CDR1 as SEHNR and CDR2 as FQNEAQ (reference sequence). The CDR3 has 14 amino acids. V was pared by 5 bases and J by 6 bases, with 13 bases between. DNA of the CDR3: TGTGCCAGCAGCCCGGACCTTATGGATGAAAAACTGTTTTTT. Its protein product is CASSPDLMDEKLFF. The variable domain in full, with the rest retrieved from reference TRBV7-9 and TRBJ1-4, is DTGVSQNPRHKITKRGQNVTFRCDPISEHNRLYWYRQTLGQGPEFLTYFQNEAQLEKSRLLSDRFSAERPKGSFSTLEIQRTEQGDSAMYLCASSPDLMDEKLFFGSGTQLSVL.

The J gene is TRBJ2-2, the V gene TRBV5-4; tentative D call: TRBD1 (5 bases). Trimming stripped 2 bases from V and 6 bases from J, with 11 bases between. Germline-derived CDR1 and CDR2 are SGHNT and YYREEE (reference sequence). The CDR3 loop spans 14 amino acids. The CDR3, as DNA: TGTGCCAGCAGCTTAGGGGAAGGCGCCGGGGAGCTGTTTTTT. It specifies CASSLGEGAGELFF.

The genes are TRBV4-1 and TRBJ2-7, with D perhaps matching TRBD1 or TRBD2 (5 bases each). V was clipped by 4 bases and J by 5 bases, with 15 bases between them. CDR3 size: 14 residues. Germline V gene data show CDR1 as MGHRA and CDR2 as YSYEKL. CDR3 amino acids: CASSRRVGTHEQYF. In DNA form, the CDR3 reads TGCGCCAGCAGCCGGCGGGTGGGGACGCACGAGCAGTACTTC.

The chain links TRBV15 to TRBJ2-4, with a weak D call TRBD2 (5 bases). Deletions cut 0 bases from V and 6 bases from J, with 12 bases between. Germline V lookup: CDR1 LNHNV, CDR2 YYDKDF (reference sequence). There are 15 residues in the CDR3. CDR3 loop: CATSRDRRGVNIQYF. The CDR3 DNA reads as TGTGCCACCAGCAGAGATCGCCGGGGAGTAAACATTCAGTACTTC.

DNA for the CDR3: TGTGCTAGCCAGGATGACGGATCCTACAATGAGCAGTTCTTC. Its translation is CASQDDGSYNEQFF. V and J are TRBV12-5 and TRBJ2-1; D remains unclear. Per germline, CDR1 LGHNT and CDR2 FRNRAP. This CDR3 contains 14 residues. With 9 bases removed from V and 1 base from J, the gap between germline ends came to 13 bases.

The genes are TRBV6-5 and TRBJ1-1, with D tentatively TRBD1 (5 bases). Germline values: CDR1 MNHEY, CDR2 SVGAGI. The CDR3 consists of 16 residues. V lost 0 bases and J lost 5, with 16 bases in between. The CDR3 DNA is TGTGCCAGCAGTTACTCATATCGGCAGGGCGAGACTGAAGCTTTCTTT. It translates to CASSYSYRQGETEAFF.